The clone carrying this T cell receptor beta chain was picked up a small number of times. The antigen remains undetermined. V lost 1 base to trimming and J lost 3 bases, with 4 bases between them. The CDR3 consists of 13 residues. Germline V gene lookup returns CDR1 LNHNV and CDR2 YYDKDF (reference sequence). The entry originates in a study of T cells in Graves' hyperthyroidism and ophthalmopathy. Amplification yielded TCR beta CDR3 regions, with RNA transcripts as the source. The HTBI primer set was used in a first-round RT-PCR of the TCR CDR3. TCRdb redid the calling of the multiplex PCR reads with MiXCR, one entry per CDR3 protein. The data contain around 520,000 distinct CDR3 sequences, roughly 15% of them singletons. It was uncontrolled infection, other autoimmune disease, pregnancy or lactation that excluded patients. Broader study findings: Peripheral blood also featured most of the thyroid clonotypes expanded above 0.001. Before onset, by a median of approximately 5.9 months, the model predicted ophthalmopathy.

V gene TRBV15 combines with J gene TRBJ1-3; unclear D gene. The TCR originated in a woman in her 40s with Graves' hyperthyroidism. Material for sequencing was blood. CDR3 sequence: CATSRGRGNTIYF. CDR3 bases: TGTGCCACCAGCAGAGGACGTGGAAACACCATATATTTT.